A single T cell receptor (beta chain) is shown here with its context. Profiled with immunoSEQ multiplex PCR; TCRdb holds only in-frame clones, not every one. This table holds around 70,000 clones, more than 75% found once. This entry belongs to a study of blood T cell repertoires in COVID-19. Overall study context: Sites in the United States, Italy and Spain provided acute and convalescent COVID-19 samples. PBMCs, B-cell-depleted T cells, or T cells were the source of the cDNA or gDNA that made up the material.

The TCR originated in a human donor in a cohort sampled during active COVID-19. The sample comprised peripheral blood.

CDR3 loop: CAINDGTGASYEQYF. The CDR3 nucleotides read TGTGCCATCAATGATGGGACAGGGGCCTCCTACGAGCAGTACTTC. The chain couples TRBV10-3 to TRBJ2-7; TRBD1 aligns across 10 bases. The CDR3 contains 15 residues. After removal of 7 bases from V and 0 bases from J, the junction contained 6 bases not matched to a gene. Germline lookup yields CDR1 ENHRY and CDR2 SYGVKD.